The next 21 T cell receptor beta chains were all read from a single sample in a study of molecular identifiers for immune sequencing clone quantification. TCRdb used MiXCR to reprocess the PCR reads, holding one entry per CDR3 protein. The repertoire consists of approximately 550,000 distinct CDR3 sequences, with 20% to 25% occurring once and the leading ten covering about 0.8%. The sample comprised naive CD8+ T cells from blood, with Jurkat cell RNA spiked in. The subset is: FACS-sorted CD8+CD4-CCR7+CD45RA+ naive T cells. The source is a human donor in good health. Some libraries in this study had Jurkat cell RNA spiked in.

This clonotype was picked up many times. The rearrangement uses TRBV7-9 and TRBJ2-3; the match to TRBD2 covers 7 bases. The germline V gene has CDR1 SEHNR and CDR2 FQNEAQ (reference sequence). This CDR3 is built from 13 residues. V dropped 5 bases and J dropped 4; count of bases not matched to a gene: 3. The CDR3: CASSLTSADTQYF. In DNA, the CDR3 is TGTGCCAGCAGCCTCACTAGCGCAGATACGCAGTATTTT.

A remark on this clonotype: A far bigger clonotype differs at one base, so this is likely a read error. Lacking the conserved final phenylalanine or tryptophan, this CDR3 likely reflects a read error. V gene TRBV27 combines with J gene TRBJ1-1; 7 bases align to TRBD1. CDR1 and CDR2 from the germline V gene are MNHEY and SMNVEV (reference sequence). This CDR3 has 12 residues. J lost 8 bases, V lost 4 bases, and 4 bases had no gene match. The CDR3 is CASSSTGAEAFS. In DNA, the CDR3 is TGTGCCAGCAGTTCCACAGGGGCAGAAGCTTTCTCT.

This clonotype was picked up many times. V gene TRBV28 combines with J gene TRBJ2-3, with D unclear. Germline CDR1 is MDHEN and CDR2 is SYDVKM. V shed 6 bases and J shed 0 bases, with 10 bases lying between them. CDR3 length equals 14 residues. The CDR3 nucleotides are TGTGCCAGCAGCTTAGATCCCAGCACAGATACGCAGTATTTT. Translating gives CASSLDPSTDTQYF. Drawing the rest from reference TRBV28 and TRBJ2-3, the complete variable domain is DVKVTQSSRYLVKRTGEKVFLECVQDMDHENMFWYRQDPGLGLRLIYFSYDVKMKEKGDIPEGYSVSREKKERFSLILESASTNQTSMYLCASSLDPSTDTQYFGPGTRLTVL.

This clonotype was observed many times. The chain has TRBV29-1 and TRBJ2-6, with D possibly being TRBD1 or TRBD2 (5 bases each). V was trimmed by 6 bases and J by 4 bases, leaving 13 bases between them. Germline lookup yields CDR1 SQVTM and CDR2 ANQGSEA. This CDR3 has 14 residues. CDR3 in DNA: TGCAGCGTCCCCTTGGGGGTAGGGGCCAACGTCCTGACTTTC. Translated: CSVPLGVGANVLTF.

With respect to this clonotype: At one boundary the junction diverges from the germline segment, which might be a read error. The rearrangement links TRBV13 to TRBJ1-6, with D perhaps TRBD1 (5 bases). Germline V CDR1 and CDR2: PRHDT, FYEKMQ (reference sequence). The CDR3 spans 14 residues. The DNA for the CDR3 is TGTGCCAGCAGCTCGACAGAGTCCAATTCACCCCTCTACTTT. Protein sequence: CASSSTESNSPLYF. The full variable domain, its missing parts supplied by reference TRBV13 and TRBJ1-6, is AAGVIQSPRHLIKEKRETATLKCYPIPRHDTVYWYQQGPGQDPQFLISFYEKMQSDKGSIPDRFSAQQFSDYHSELNMSSLELGDSALYFCASSSTESNSPLYFGNGTRLTVT.

Remarks on this clonotype: A much more abundant neighbour one base away suggests this may be a read error. The chain couples TRBV20-1 to TRBJ2-7; TRBD1 matches at 7 bases. In germline, CDR1 is DFQATT, CDR2 SNEGSKA (reference sequence). CDR3 size: 13 residues. In nucleotides, the CDR3 is TGCAGTGCTAGGGAACAGGGGTTGTACGGGCAGTACTTC. This gives the protein CSAREQGLYGQYF.

There are many counts of this clonotype. J is TRBJ2-3 and V is TRBV20-1, with 10 bases fitting TRBD1. The CDR3 contains 13 residues. The J segment lost 5 bases and the V segment lost 5 bases, leaving 4 bases of the junction unmatched. CDR1 and CDR2 (germline): DFQATT, SNEGSKA (reference sequence). The CDR3 is CSAVDRGRDTQYF. The CDR3, as DNA: TGCAGTGCTGTTGACAGGGGGCGAGATACGCAGTATTTT.

This clonotype was picked up a small number of times. The chain uses TRBV7-2 and TRBJ2-7; TRBD1 might be the D (5 bases). Trimming removed 1 base from V and 2 bases from J, with 15 bases in between. The germline V gene encodes CDR1 SGHTA and CDR2 FQGNSA. CDR3 length equals 16 residues. The chain's CDR3 is CASSLGRGWPAYEQYF. The CDR3 DNA reads as TGTGCCAGCAGCTTAGGTAGGGGATGGCCCGCCTACGAGCAGTACTTC.

To note about this clonotype: The junction does not match germline at one end; this may be a read error. The rearrangement links TRBV6-2 or TRBV6-3 to TRBJ2-7; D may be TRBD1 or TRBD2 (5 bases each). From germline, CDR1 is MNHEY and CDR2 SVGEGT. The CDR3 runs 15 residues. The CDR3 sequence: CASRNRGTLGAEQHF. CDR3 nucleotide sequence: TGTGCCAGCAGGAACCGAGGGACGCTAGGGGCCGAGCAGCACTTC.

Only a few counts were recorded for this clonotype. This sequence joins TRBV12-3 or TRBV12-4 and TRBJ2-7; a possible D gene is TRBD1 (6 bases). The CDR3 spans 13 residues. V shed 9 bases and J shed 7 bases, with 19 bases lying between them. CDR3 protein: CASFIRTAWEQYF. CDR3 sequence (DNA): TGTGCCAGTTTTATTCGGACAGCCTGGGAGCAGTACTTC.

The sample holds a few counts of this clonotype. The genes are TRBV25-1 and TRBJ2-3; TRBD1 matches 9 bases. There are 15 residues in the CDR3. J gave up 1 base and V 5 bases, and 4 bases lay outside the gene matches. The V gene's germline CDR1 is MGHDK and CDR2 SYGVNS. CDR3 in DNA: TGTGCCAGCAGTAGGGGACAGGGCGGCACAGATACGCAGTATTTT. As protein: CASSRGQGGTDTQYF.

The chain combines TRBV19 with TRBJ2-5; a weak D match, TRBD1 (5 bases). The V and J ends lost 7 bases and 2 bases respectively, with 8 bases between them. This CDR3 contains 12 residues. Germline V CDR1 and CDR2: LNHDA, SQIVND (reference sequence). In DNA form, the CDR3 reads TGTGCCAGTACCCGACAGCAAGAGACCCAGTACTTC. Translating gives CASTRQQETQYF.

Only a few counts were recorded for this clonotype. The V and J genes are TRBV5-4 and TRBJ2-7, with D unclear. There are 11 residues in the CDR3. Germline V gene data show CDR1 as SGHNT and CDR2 as YYREEE (reference sequence). Trimming cost V 2 bases and J 5 bases, with 5 bases left between them. This chain's CDR3 is CASSFLHEQYF. The CDR3 DNA sequence: TGTGCCAGCAGCTTTCTCCACGAGCAGTACTTC. The whole variable domain, filled in from reference TRBV5-4 and TRBJ2-7, reads ETGVTQSPTHLIKTRGQQVTLRCSSQSGHNTVSWYQQALGQGPQFIFQYYREEENGRGNFPPRFSGLQFPNYSSELNVNALELDDSALYLCASSFLHEQYFGPGTRLTVT.

With respect to this clonotype: A much larger clone is a single base away; this may be a read error. The gene calls are TRBV27 and TRBJ1-5; weak D call: TRBD1 (6 bases). This CDR3 has 12 amino acids. Germline CDR1 reads MNHEY; CDR2 reads SMNVEV (reference sequence). Trimming cost V 10 bases and J 4 bases, with 11 bases left between them. CDR3 nucleotide sequence: TGTGCCAACGACAGGACGAATCAGCCCCAGCATTTT. Amino acid sequence: CANDRTNQPQHF.

This clonotype was seen a few times. This may be a read error, as it is one base from a much larger clone. The chain uses TRBV29-1 and TRBJ1-1; D might be TRBD1 (6 bases). From germline, CDR1 is SQVTM and CDR2 ANQGSEA. Deletions cut 2 bases from V and 10 bases from J, with 17 bases between. The CDR3 loop spans 13 amino acids. The CDR3 DNA sequence: TGCAGCGTTGAAAAGACAGGCGATTTTGGAGCTTTCTTT. Protein product: CSVEKTGDFGAFF.

This clonotype showed up many times. The chain couples TRBV20-1 to TRBJ2-7; D perhaps matches TRBD1 (6 bases). CDR3 length equals 12 residues. V lost 5 bases and J lost 7, with 15 bases in between. Germline V gene sequence: CDR1 DFQATT, CDR2 SNEGSKA (reference sequence). The CDR3 DNA follows: TGCAGTGCTCGGGGTGAAGGGGGAGAGCAGTACTTC. It yields the protein CSARGEGGEQYF.

Ten or more counts support this clonotype. The V and J genes are TRBV4-3 and TRBJ2-7; 9 bases line up with TRBD2. The CDR3 is 15 amino acids. Germline lookup yields CDR1 LGHNA and CDR2 YSLEER. Losses at the gene ends were 1 base for V and 2 bases for J; bases not matched to a gene: 3. In DNA form, the CDR3 reads TGCGCCAGCAGCCAAGTGAGCGGGGGGACCTACGAGCAGTACTTC. This codes for CASSQVSGGTYEQYF.

This clonotype has ten or more counts. J is TRBJ1-1 and V is TRBV7-2, with 7 bases fitting TRBD1. Unmatched junction bases numbered 9, after V lost 5 bases and J lost 0 bases. Germline lookup yields CDR1 SGHTA and CDR2 FQGNSA. The CDR3 sequence is 16 residues long. This chain's CDR3 is CASSLTGALLNTEAFF. CDR3 DNA: TGTGCCAGCAGCCTTACAGGGGCGCTCTTGAACACTGAAGCTTTCTTT.

This clonotype occurred many times. The gene calls are TRBV28 and TRBJ1-5; D gene ambiguous. The V end was cut by 7 bases, the J end by 1 base, with 23 bases between. The CDR3 length is 18 residues. The germline V gene encodes CDR1 MDHEN and CDR2 SYDVKM. This chain's CDR3 is CASNREARAALSNQPQHF. The CDR3 region has the DNA TGTGCCAGCAACCGGGAGGCACGAGCGGCCCTAAGCAATCAGCCCCAGCATTTT.

This clonotype was seen many times. This chain links TRBV7-9 with TRBJ1-5; a possible D gene is TRBD1 (5 bases). The V end was cut by 5 bases, the J end by 9 bases, with 17 bases between. The CDR3 extends over 14 amino acids. CDR1 SEHNR and CDR2 FQNEAQ come from the germline V gene (reference sequence). The CDR3, as DNA: TGTGCCAGCAGCGATTTGACGGACATAGGGCCCCAGCATTTT. Its translation: CASSDLTDIGPQHF.

This rearrangement joins TRBV20-1 to TRBJ2-7, with unresolved D. V was trimmed by 5 bases and J by 1 base, leaving 15 bases between them. CDR1 DFQATT and CDR2 SNEGSKA come from the germline V gene (reference sequence). The CDR3 has 14 amino acids. The CDR3 coding sequence is TGCAGTGCTCCGGCTGGCGGTTTATCCTACGAGCAGTACTTC. It encodes CSAPAGGLSYEQYF.